The clone carrying this T cell receptor beta chain was found a few times. The time point is: sample taken at primary tumor resection. This entry comes from a study of spatial heterogeneity in lung cancer. One entry per CDR3 protein, called by TCRdb with MiXCR from the 5' RACE reads. The sample contains 35,000 to 55,000 distinct CDR3 sequences, almost 7% of which appear only once. V lost 5 bases to trimming and J lost 5 bases; unmatched junction nucleotides: 6. This CDR3 contains 16 residues. The germline CDR1 and CDR2 sequences are SGHTA and FQGTGA. This chain uses TRBV7-3 with TRBJ2-1, with 13 bases identical to TRBD2. This specimen was PBMCs, taken at surgery. The source is a female donor with early-stage non-small cell lung cancer. The DNA of the CDR3 is TGTGCCAGCAGCCCCCTCGGGACTAGCGGGAACAATGAGCAGTTCTTC. Amino acids: CASSPLGTSGNNEQFF.